This T cell receptor beta chain emerged from a study of identical twins. This clonotype has more than one count but fewer than ten. cDNA carried unique molecular identifiers, and a universal primer site was added by template switching. A single record per CDR3 protein comes from TCRdb applying MiXCR to the 5' RACE reads. The data contain 600,000 to 800,000 distinct CDR3 sequences, approximately 22% of them seen just once; the ten biggest clones take up roughly 4%. This CDR3 spans 15 amino acids. CDR1 and CDR2 (germline): SGHAT, FQNNGV. With 5 bases clipped from V and 2 bases from J, the junction kept 8 bases outside the gene matches. The same data also contributed to another study, on T cells expressing NK-cell markers. That paper states: Within the sequenced cohort of eight donors, seven exhibited HCMV seropositivity and one was seronegative. For several experiments, T cell sorting was restricted to the alpha-beta TCR population by means of an anti-gamma-delta TCR antibody. A few donors likewise had their CD3+CD56-NKG2C+ fraction led by these clonotypes.

Specimen: PBMCs. The chain couples TRBV11-2 to TRBJ2-7, with 8 bases fitting TRBD1. This sequence was found in a woman aged 18-29 years in good health. The CDR3 DNA reads as TGTGCCAGCAGCACCGACAGGGGTCTTCCCTACGAGCAGTACTTC. It codes for CASSTDRGLPYEQYF.